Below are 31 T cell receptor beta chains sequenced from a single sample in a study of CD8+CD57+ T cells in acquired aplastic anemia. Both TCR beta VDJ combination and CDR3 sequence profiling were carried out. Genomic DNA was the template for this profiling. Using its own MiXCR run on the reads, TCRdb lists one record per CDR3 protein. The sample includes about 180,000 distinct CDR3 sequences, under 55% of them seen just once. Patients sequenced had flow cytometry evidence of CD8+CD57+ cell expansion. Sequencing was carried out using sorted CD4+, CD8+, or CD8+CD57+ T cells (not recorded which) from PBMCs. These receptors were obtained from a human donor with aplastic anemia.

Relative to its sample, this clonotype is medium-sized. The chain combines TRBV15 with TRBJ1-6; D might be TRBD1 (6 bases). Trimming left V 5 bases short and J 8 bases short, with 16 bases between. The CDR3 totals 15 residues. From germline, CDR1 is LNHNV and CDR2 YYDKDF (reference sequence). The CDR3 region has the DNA TGTGCCACCAGCGGATCCACAGGGTTTGATTCACCCCTCCACTTT. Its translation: CATSGSTGFDSPLHF. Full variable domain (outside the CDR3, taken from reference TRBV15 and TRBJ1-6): DAMVIQNPRYQVTQFGKPVTLSCSQTLNHNVMYWYQQKSSQAPKLLFHYYDKDFNNEADTPDNFQSRRPNTSFCFLDIRSPGLGDTAMYLCATSGSTGFDSPLHFGNGTRLTVT.

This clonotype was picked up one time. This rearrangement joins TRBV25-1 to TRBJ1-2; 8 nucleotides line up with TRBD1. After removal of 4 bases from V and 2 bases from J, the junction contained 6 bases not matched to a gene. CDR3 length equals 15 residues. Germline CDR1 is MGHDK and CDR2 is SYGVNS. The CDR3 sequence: CASSGIRGLNYGYTF. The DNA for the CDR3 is TGTGCCAGCAGTGGAATCAGGGGGCTGAACTATGGCTACACCTTC.

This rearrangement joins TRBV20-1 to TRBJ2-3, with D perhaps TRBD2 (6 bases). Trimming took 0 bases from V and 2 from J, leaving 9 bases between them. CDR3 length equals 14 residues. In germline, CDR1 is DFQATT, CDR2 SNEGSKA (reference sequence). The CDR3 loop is CSAREGGNTDTQYF. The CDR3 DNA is TGCAGTGCTAGAGAGGGCGGGAACACAGATACGCAGTATTTT.

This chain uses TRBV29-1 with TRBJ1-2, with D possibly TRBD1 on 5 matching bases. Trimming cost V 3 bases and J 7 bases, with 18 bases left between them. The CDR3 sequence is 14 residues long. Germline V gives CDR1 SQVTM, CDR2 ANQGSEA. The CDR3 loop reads CSVDSGAAAPGYTF. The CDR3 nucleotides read TGCAGCGTTGACAGCGGGGCGGCCGCCCCTGGCTACACCTTC.

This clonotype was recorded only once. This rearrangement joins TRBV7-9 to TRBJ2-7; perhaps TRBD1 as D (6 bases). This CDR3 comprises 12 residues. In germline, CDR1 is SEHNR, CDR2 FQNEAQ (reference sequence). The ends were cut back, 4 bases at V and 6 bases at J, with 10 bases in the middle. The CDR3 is CASSSTGIEQYF. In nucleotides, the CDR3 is TGTGCCAGCAGCTCGACAGGTATCGAGCAGTACTTC.

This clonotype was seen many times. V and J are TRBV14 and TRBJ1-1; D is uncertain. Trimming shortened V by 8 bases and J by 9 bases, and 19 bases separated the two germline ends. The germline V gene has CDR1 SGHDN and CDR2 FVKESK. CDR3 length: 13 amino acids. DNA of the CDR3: TGTGCCAGCGGAGCCACCGCCGAGGTTCAAGCTTTCTTT. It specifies CASGATAEVQAFF. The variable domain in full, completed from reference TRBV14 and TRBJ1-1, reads EAGVTQFPSHSVIEKGQTVTLRCDPISGHDNLYWYRRVMGKEIKFLLHFVKESKQDESGMPNNRFLAERTGGTYSTLKVQPAELEDSGVYFCASGATAEVQAFFGQGTRLTVV.

The DNA of the CDR3 is TGTGCCACCAGTGACCCGGGACAGGGGGCTTATGGCTACACCTTC. Protein product: CATSDPGQGAYGYTF. The chain is built from TRBV24-1 and TRBJ1-2, with 12 bases aligning to TRBD1. Germline CDR1 KGHDR, CDR2 SFDVKD. The CDR3 is made up of 15 amino acids. Losses at the gene ends were 4 bases for V and 5 bases for J; bases not matched to a gene: 4.

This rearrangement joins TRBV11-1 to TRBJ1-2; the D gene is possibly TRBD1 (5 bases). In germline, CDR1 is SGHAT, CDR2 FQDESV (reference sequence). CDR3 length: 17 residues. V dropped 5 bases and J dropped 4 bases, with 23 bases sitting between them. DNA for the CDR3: TGTGCCAGCAGCCCAACGACGAAGGGGTTGAGTAGCTATGGCTACACCTTC. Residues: CASSPTTKGLSSYGYTF.

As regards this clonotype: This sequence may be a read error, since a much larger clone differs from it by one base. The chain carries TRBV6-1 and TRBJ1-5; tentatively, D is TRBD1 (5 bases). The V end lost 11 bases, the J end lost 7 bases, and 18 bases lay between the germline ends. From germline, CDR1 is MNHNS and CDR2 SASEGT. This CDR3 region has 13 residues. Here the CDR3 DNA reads TGTGCCGGGGCGACAGAGTTGGACCAGCCCCAGCATTTT. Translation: CAGATELDQPQHF.

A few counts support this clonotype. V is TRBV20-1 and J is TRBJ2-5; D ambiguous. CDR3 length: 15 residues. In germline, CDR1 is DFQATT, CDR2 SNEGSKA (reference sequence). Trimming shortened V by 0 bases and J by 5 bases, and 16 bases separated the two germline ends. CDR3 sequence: CSARDMHRVEETQYF. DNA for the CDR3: TGCAGTGCTAGAGACATGCATAGGGTAGAGGAGACCCAGTACTTC.

The CDR3 bases are TGTGCCAGCGGATATATGGGACAGACGAACACTGAAGCTTTCTTT. It encodes CASGYMGQTNTEAFF. The chain recombines TRBV5-6 with TRBJ1-1, with 7 bases aligning to TRBD1. The CDR3 totals 15 residues. Per the germline V gene, CDR1 is SGHDT and CDR2 is YYEEEE. V was pared by 7 bases and J by 1 base, with 10 bases of the junction left unmatched.

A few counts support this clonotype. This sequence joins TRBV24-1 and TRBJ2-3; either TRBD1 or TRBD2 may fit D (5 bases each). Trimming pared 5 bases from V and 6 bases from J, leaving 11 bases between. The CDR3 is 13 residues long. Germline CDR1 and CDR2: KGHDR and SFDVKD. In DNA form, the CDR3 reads TGTGCCACCAGTGCGGCAGGGACGGATACGCAGTATTTT. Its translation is CATSAAGTDTQYF.

The CDR3 region is CASSSSGLLNEQFF. DNA for the CDR3: TGTGCCAGCAGCTCCAGCGGGCTCCTCAATGAGCAGTTCTTC. The rearrangement joins TRBV11-2 to TRBJ2-1; a possible D gene is TRBD2 (6 bases). This CDR3 has 14 residues. Germline V CDR1 and CDR2: SGHAT, FQNNGV. V lost 4 bases, J lost 6 bases, and 13 bases lay in between.

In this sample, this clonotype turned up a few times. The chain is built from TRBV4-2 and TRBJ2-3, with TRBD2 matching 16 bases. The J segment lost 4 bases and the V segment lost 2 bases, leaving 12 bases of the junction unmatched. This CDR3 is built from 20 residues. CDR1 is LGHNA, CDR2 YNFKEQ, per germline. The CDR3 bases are TGTGCCAGCAGCCAACTACGACCGGGACTAGCGGGGGGGCCCCCAGATACGCAGTATTTT. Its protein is CASSQLRPGLAGGPPDTQYF.

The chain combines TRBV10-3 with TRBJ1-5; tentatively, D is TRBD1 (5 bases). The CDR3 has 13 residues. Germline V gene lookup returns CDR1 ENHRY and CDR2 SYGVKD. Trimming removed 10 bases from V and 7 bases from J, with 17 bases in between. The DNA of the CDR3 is TGTGCCACCCAGGGAGGTCGGGTACAGCCCCAGCATTTT. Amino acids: CATQGGRVQPQHF.

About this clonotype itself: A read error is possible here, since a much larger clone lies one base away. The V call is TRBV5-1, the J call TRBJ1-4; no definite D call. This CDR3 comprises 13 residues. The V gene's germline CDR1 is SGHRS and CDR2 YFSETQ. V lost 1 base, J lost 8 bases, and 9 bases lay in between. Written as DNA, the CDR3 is TGCGCCAGCAGCTTGCTCGGGAGCGAAAAACTGTTTTTT. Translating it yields CASSLLGSEKLFF.

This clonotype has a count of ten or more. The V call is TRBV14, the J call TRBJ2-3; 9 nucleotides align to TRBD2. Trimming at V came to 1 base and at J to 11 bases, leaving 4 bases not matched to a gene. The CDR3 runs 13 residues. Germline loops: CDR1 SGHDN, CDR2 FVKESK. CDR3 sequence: CASSQGRLAVQYF. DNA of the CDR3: TGTGCCAGCAGCCAAGGTCGACTAGCGGTGCAGTATTTT.

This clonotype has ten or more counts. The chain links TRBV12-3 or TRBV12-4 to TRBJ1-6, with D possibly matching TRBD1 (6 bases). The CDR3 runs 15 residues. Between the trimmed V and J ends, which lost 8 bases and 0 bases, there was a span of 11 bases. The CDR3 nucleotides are TGTGCCAGCCGGGGGCCCGGCTCCTATAATTCACCCCTCCACTTT. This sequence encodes CASRGPGSYNSPLHF.

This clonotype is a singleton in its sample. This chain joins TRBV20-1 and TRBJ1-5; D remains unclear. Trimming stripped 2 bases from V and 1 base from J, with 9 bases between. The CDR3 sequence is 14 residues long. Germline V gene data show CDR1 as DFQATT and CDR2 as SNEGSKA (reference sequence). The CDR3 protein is CSARPGSSNQPQHF. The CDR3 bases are TGCAGTGCTAGACCAGGTTCCAGCAATCAGCCCCAGCATTTT.

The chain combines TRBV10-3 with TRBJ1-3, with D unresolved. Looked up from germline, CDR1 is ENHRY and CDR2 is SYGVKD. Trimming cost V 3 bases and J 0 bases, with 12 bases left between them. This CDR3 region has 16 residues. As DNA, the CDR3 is TGTGCCATCAGTGATGGACCGCCTTCCTCTGGAAACACCATATATTTT. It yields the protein CAISDGPPSSGNTIYF.

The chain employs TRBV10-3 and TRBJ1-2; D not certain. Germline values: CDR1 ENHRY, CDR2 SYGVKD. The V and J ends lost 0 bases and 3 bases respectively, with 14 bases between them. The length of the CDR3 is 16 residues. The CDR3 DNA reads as TGTGCCATCAGTGAGTCTGGTCCCAGAGGACACTATGGCTACACCTTC. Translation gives CAISESGPRGHYGYTF.

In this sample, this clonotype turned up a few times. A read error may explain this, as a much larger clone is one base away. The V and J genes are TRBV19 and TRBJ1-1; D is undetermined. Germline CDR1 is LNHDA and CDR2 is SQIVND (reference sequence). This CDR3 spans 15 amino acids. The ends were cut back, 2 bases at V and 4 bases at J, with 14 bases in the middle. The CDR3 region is CASSIPSRQSTEAFF. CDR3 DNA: TGTGCCAGTAGTATACCCAGCAGGCAGAGCACTGAAGCTTTCTTT.

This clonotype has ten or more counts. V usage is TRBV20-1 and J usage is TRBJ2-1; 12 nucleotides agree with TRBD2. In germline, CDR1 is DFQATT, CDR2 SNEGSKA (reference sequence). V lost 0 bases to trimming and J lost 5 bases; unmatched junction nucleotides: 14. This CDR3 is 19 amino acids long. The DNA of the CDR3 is TGCAGTGCTAGAGATCCGGCTAGCGGGGGGGCTCCCTTTAACAATGAGCAGTTCTTC. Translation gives CSARDPASGGAPFNNEQFF.

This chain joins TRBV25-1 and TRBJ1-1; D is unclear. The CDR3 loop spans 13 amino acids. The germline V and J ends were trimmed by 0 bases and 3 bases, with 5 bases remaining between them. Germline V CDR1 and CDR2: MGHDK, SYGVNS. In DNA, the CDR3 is TGTGCCAGCAGTGAATATCGATACACTGAAGCTTTCTTT. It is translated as CASSEYRYTEAFF.

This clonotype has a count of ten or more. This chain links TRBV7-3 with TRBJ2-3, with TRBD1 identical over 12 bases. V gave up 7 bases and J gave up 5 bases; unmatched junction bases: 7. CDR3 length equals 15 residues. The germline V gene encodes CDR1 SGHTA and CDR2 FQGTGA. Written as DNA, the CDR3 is TGTGCCAGCACCCCAGGGACAGGGGGCATAGATACGCAGTATTTT. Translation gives CASTPGTGGIDTQYF.

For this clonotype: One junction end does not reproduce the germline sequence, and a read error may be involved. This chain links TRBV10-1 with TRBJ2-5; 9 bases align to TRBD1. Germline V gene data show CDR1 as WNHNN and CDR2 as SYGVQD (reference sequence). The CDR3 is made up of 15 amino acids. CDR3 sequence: CASSPWDREAETQYF. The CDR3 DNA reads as TGTGCCAGCAGCCCATGGGACAGGGAGGCAGAGACCCAGTACTTC.

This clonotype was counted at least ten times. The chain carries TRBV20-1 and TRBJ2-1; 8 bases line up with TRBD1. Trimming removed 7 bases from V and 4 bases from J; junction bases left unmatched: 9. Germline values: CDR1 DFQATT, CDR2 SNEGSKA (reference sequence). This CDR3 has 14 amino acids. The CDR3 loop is CSVRRQGAYNEQFF. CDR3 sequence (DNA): TGCAGTGTTCGGAGGCAGGGGGCGTACAATGAGCAGTTCTTC.

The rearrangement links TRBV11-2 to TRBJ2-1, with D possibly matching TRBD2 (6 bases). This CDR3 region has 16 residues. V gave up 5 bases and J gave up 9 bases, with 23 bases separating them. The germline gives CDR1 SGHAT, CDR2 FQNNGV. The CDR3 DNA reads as TGTGCCAGCAGCCCAGGGTTGGCGGGAAGGGATTCTGAGCAGTTCTTC. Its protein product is CASSPGLAGRDSEQFF.

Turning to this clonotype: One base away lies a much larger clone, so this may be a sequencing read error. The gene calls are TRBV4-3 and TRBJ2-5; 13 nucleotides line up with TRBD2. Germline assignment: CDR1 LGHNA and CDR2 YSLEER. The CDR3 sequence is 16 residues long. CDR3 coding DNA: TGCGCCAGCAGCCCCGGGACTAGCGGGGACCAAGAGGCCCAGTACTTC. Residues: CASSPGTSGDQEAQYF.

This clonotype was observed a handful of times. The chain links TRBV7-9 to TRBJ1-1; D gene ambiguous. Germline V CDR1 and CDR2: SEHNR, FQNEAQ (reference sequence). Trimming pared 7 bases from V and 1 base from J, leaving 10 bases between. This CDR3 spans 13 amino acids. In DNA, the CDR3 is TGTGCCAGCAACCCAAAGGGGAACACTGAAGCTTTCTTT. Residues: CASNPKGNTEAFF.

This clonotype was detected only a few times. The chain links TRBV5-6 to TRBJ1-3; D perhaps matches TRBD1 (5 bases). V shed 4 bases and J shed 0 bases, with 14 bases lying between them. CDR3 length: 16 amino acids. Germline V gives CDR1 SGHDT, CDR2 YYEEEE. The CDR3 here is CASSPGMGPSGNTIYF. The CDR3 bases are TGTGCCAGCAGCCCTGGAATGGGACCCTCTGGAAACACCATATATTTT.